This TCR beta chain was documented in a study of PD-1 blockade in classical Hodgkin lymphoma. Findings of the study overall: The origin of the repertoire differences remains undefined, with disease activity or prior therapy as possible causes. Newly diagnosed and completely responding patients shared comparable baseline diversity.

The time point was: cycle 4 day 1 (C4D1), after more than five weeks of nivolumab. The patients all showed relapse after autologous stem cell transplantation, while their brentuximab vedotin exposure varied. Method: immunoSEQ multiplex PCR; TCRdb's copy keeps in-frame clones and lacks some. The sample lists roughly 20,000 clones, 80% seen once, with roughly 6.6% in the top ten. Trimming stripped 4 bases from V and 5 bases from J, with 17 bases between. CDR3 length: 15 residues. Germline V gene sequence: CDR1 SGHVS, CDR2 FQNEAQ. As to this clone: Its antigen is still unknown.

The clonotype originates from a human donor with classical Hodgkin lymphoma. This chain uses TRBV7-8 with TRBJ2-5, with D tentatively TRBD1 (5 bases). Source: peripheral blood mononuclear cells (PBMCs), taken before the fourth cycle of nivolumab. The CDR3 is CASSWSIQDTETQYF. Here the CDR3 DNA reads TGTGCCAGCAGCTGGTCGATTCAGGACACGGAGACCCAGTACTTC.